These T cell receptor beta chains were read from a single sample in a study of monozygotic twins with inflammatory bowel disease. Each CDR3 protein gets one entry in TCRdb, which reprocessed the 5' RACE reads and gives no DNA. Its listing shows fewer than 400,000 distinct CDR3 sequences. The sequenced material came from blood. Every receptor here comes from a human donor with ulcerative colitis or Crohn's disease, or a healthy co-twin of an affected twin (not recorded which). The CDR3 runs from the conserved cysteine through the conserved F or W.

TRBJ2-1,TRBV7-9,CASSLVGDSSDEQFF
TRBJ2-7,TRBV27,CASSSTPVGAYEQYF
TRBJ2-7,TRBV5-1,CASNTGFTYEQYF
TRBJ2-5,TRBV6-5,CASSYSRFQETQYF
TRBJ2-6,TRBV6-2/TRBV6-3,CASSYLGGANVLTF
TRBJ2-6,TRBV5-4,CASFDSGANVLTF
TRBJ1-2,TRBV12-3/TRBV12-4,CASSSARNYGYTF
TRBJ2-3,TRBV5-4,CASSLTGEGTDTQYF
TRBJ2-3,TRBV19,CASSFGQSTDTQYF
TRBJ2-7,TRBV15,CATSRTGTYEQYF
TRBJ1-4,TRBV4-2,CASSTRDLAIF
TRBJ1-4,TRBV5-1,CASSFSSTNEKLFF
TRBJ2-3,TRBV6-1,CASSHGKGSKADTQYF
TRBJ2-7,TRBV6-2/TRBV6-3,CASTTQYPSSYEQYF
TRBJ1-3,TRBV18,CASSEGMSGNTIYF
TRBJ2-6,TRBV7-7,CASSLTGEQYPGANVLTF
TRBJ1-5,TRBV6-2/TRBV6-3,CASSSVLKDPQGNQPQHF
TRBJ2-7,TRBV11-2,CASKIGQAYEQYF
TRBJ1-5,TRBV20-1,CSAPTGGEGGGTVGNQPQHF
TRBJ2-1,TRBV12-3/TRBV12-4,CASSLGFNEQFF
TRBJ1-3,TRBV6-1,CASSQEGVGNTIYF
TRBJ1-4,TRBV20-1,CSARDRGLGKLFF
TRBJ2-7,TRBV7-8,CASSLPGHVYEQYF
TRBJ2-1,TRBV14,CASSQVGTAVYNEQFF
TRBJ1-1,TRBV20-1,CSARDWYRNTEAFF
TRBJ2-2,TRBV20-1,CSARDTGGIWTGELFF
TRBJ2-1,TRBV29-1,CSVRVSVVGAYNEQFF